This entry lists 29 T cell receptor beta chains sequenced from one sample in a study of blood T cell repertoires in COVID-19. Using immunoSEQ multiplex PCR, the repertoire was profiled, and TCRdb retains in-frame clones only, with some absent. The sample contains around 97,000 clones, about 87% of which appear only once. What was sequenced was peripheral blood. All receptors come from a human donor in a cohort sampled during active or convalescent COVID-19.

This rearrangement joins TRBV7-2 to TRBJ2-7; unclear D gene. Trimming removed 1 base at V and 0 bases at J, with 10 bases between. Germline CDR1 SGHTA, CDR2 FQGNSA. The CDR3 is 15 amino acids. The CDR3 protein is CASSLGRSYSYEQYF. CDR3 bases: TGTGCCAGCAGCTTAGGCAGGTCCTACTCCTACGAGCAGTACTTC.

The J gene is TRBJ1-6, the V gene TRBV19; weak D call: TRBD1 (6 bases). The CDR3 totals 18 residues. Per the germline V gene, CDR1 is LNHDA and CDR2 is SQIVND (reference sequence). V was trimmed by 2 bases and J by 3 bases, leaving 17 bases between them. This chain's CDR3 is CASSIRGIRDNYNSPLHF. Here the CDR3 DNA reads TGTGCCAGTAGTATAAGGGGGATCCGGGACAACTATAATTCACCCCTCCACTTT.

This clone was observed a handful of times. The chain combines TRBV6-5 with TRBJ1-5, with D unresolved. The ends were cut back, 10 bases at V and 0 bases at J, with 16 bases in the middle. This CDR3 contains 15 residues. Per the germline V gene, CDR1 is MNHEY and CDR2 is SVGAGI. DNA for the CDR3: TGTGCCATTCGGACTAATGCGTATAGCAATCAGCCCCAGCATTTT. It codes for CAIRTNAYSNQPQHF.

This clone was counted only a few times. This rearrangement joins TRBV12-3 or TRBV12-4 to TRBJ1-1, with D possibly TRBD1 on 5 matching bases. V shed 3 bases and J shed 6 bases, with 11 bases lying between them. This CDR3 spans 13 amino acids. This chain's CDR3 is CASSFAGKAEAFF. Written as DNA, the CDR3 is TGTGCCAGCAGTTTCGCAGGGAAGGCTGAAGCTTTCTTT.

The chain couples TRBV24-1 to TRBJ2-7, with unresolved D. Germline CDR1 reads KGHDR; CDR2 reads SFDVKD. Trimming cost V 3 bases and J 3 bases, with 8 bases left between them. There are 13 residues in the CDR3. The CDR3 nucleotides read TGTGCCACCAGTGATGGGCAGTACTACGAGCAGTACTTC. It encodes CATSDGQYYEQYF.

The rearrangement joins TRBV12-5 to TRBJ1-5; D is unresolved. CDR3 length: 12 amino acids. The germline V gene has CDR1 LGHNT and CDR2 FRNRAP. Trimming cost V 8 bases and J 2 bases, with 7 bases left between them. This CDR3 is CASTVGNQPQHF. CDR3 sequence (DNA): TGTGCTAGTACGGTCGGCAATCAGCCCCAGCATTTT.

The CDR3: CASSSGHSETQYF. The CDR3 region has the DNA TGTGCCAGCAGCTCGGGACATTCCGAGACCCAGTACTTC. The chain combines TRBV7-8 with TRBJ2-5; perhaps TRBD1 as D (6 bases). Trimming left V 4 bases short and J 5 bases short, with 11 bases between. CDR3 length: 13 amino acids. The V gene's germline CDR1 is SGHVS and CDR2 FQNEAQ.

CDR3 residues: CASSLRAGGATDTQYF. DNA of the CDR3: TGTGCCAGCAGCTTAAGAGCGGGTGGTGCCACAGATACGCAGTATTTT. The rearrangement links TRBV7-2 to TRBJ2-3, with D possibly TRBD2 on 6 matching bases. The V and J ends lost 2 bases and 2 bases respectively, with 14 bases between them. The germline V gene encodes CDR1 SGHTA and CDR2 FQGNSA. CDR3 length: 16 amino acids.

The genes are TRBV6-5 and TRBJ2-3, with 7 bases identical to TRBD2. V shed 5 bases, J shed 7 bases, and the junction held 9 bases outside the gene matches. This CDR3 comprises 14 residues. In germline, CDR1 is MNHEY, CDR2 SVGAGI. CDR3 coding DNA: TGTGCCAGCAGTCCTCGGGAGGCGGGGCATACGCAGTATTTT. Amino acids: CASSPREAGHTQYF.

The chain couples TRBV19 to TRBJ1-5; D might be TRBD1 (6 bases). V dropped 2 bases and J dropped 9 bases, with 17 bases sitting between them. This CDR3 comprises 15 residues. Per the germline V gene, CDR1 is LNHDA and CDR2 is SQIVND (reference sequence). The CDR3 region is CASSIYRATDGPQHF. CDR3 DNA: TGTGCCAGTAGTATATACAGGGCTACTGATGGGCCCCAGCATTTT.

The chain combines TRBV2 with TRBJ2-1, with D perhaps matching TRBD2 (6 bases). The CDR3 has 14 amino acids. V shed 6 bases and J shed 4 bases, with 13 bases lying between them. CDR1 is SNHLY, CDR2 FYNNEI, per germline. Written as DNA, the CDR3 is TGTGCCAGCAGGGGGGGACTGTCTTACAATGAGCAGTTCTTC. It translates to CASRGGLSYNEQFF.

The rearrangement links TRBV2 to TRBJ2-7, with a weak D call TRBD2 (6 bases). Deletions cut 3 bases from V and 0 bases from J, with 21 bases between. This CDR3 is 18 amino acids long. Germline CDR1 SNHLY, CDR2 FYNNEI. CDR3 protein: CASSDPRLVSRASYEQYF. Here the CDR3 DNA reads TGTGCCAGCAGTGACCCCCGACTAGTAAGCAGGGCCTCCTACGAGCAGTACTTC.

The chain joins TRBV23-1 to TRBJ1-6, with 7 nucleotides matching TRBD1. TRBV23-1 is known as an ORF, though its function is uncertain. The ends lost 2 bases at V and 0 bases at J; junction bases unmatched: 10. The CDR3 length is 19 residues. This CDR3 is CASSQRQGALSSYNSPLHF. For the CDR3, the DNA is TGCGCCAGCAGTCAACGACAGGGTGCCCTAAGCTCCTATAATTCACCCCTCCACTTT.

The rearrangement joins TRBV12-3 or TRBV12-4 to TRBJ1-6; D unclear. The V end lost 5 bases, the J end lost 8 bases, and 10 bases lay between the germline ends. The CDR3 has 13 residues. The CDR3 sequence is CASSLRSDSPLHF. CDR3 DNA: TGTGCCAGCAGTCTACGAAGCGATTCACCCCTCCACTTT.

The chain employs TRBV5-1 and TRBJ1-1, with a weak D call TRBD1 (5 bases). Germline assignment: CDR1 SGHRS and CDR2 YFSETQ. Trimming removed 0 bases at V and 4 bases at J, with 10 bases between. CDR3 length: 14 amino acids. As DNA, the CDR3 is TGCGCCAGCAGCTTGGATTGGGGCGGCACTGAAGCTTTCTTT. It is translated as CASSLDWGGTEAFF.

This clone was seen a few times. This sequence joins TRBV29-1 and TRBJ2-7; the D gene is possibly TRBD2 (6 bases). Germline V CDR1 and CDR2: SQVTM, ANQGSEA. CDR3 size: 11 residues. V was shortened by 7 bases and J by 7 bases, with 14 bases between the two germline ends. The CDR3 DNA sequence: TGCAGCGCCCGACGGCGGGATGAGCAGTACTTC. It specifies CSARRRDEQYF.

CDR3 sequence (DNA): TGCAGCGGGGCGGGACAGCTCAACACTGAAGCTTTCTTT. Amino acids: CSGAGQLNTEAFF. The chain recombines TRBV29-1 with TRBJ1-1; 7 nucleotides align to TRBD1. V shed 7 bases, J shed 2 bases, and the junction held 7 bases outside the gene matches. From germline, CDR1 is SQVTM and CDR2 ANQGSEA. The CDR3 sequence is 13 residues long.

The CDR3: CASKRGGGTEAFF. The CDR3 DNA follows: TGTGCCAGTAAAAGGGGGGGTGGCACTGAAGCTTTCTTT. This rearrangement joins TRBV12-3 or TRBV12-4 to TRBJ1-1; D may be TRBD1 (6 bases). Deletions cut 9 bases from V and 4 bases from J, with 15 bases between. The CDR3 spans 13 residues.

This chain uses TRBV5-8 with TRBJ2-2; weak D call: TRBD2 (6 bases). The CDR3 length is 14 residues. V lost 4 bases to trimming and J lost 6 bases, with 13 bases between them. Per the germline V gene, CDR1 is SGHTS and CDR2 is YDEGEE. This CDR3 is CASSAGRSAGELFF. The CDR3 nucleotides read TGTGCCAGCAGCGCGGGACGATCGGCCGGGGAGCTGTTTTTT.

V is TRBV5-1 and J is TRBJ1-4, with D tentatively TRBD1 (5 bases). V was shortened by 0 bases and J by 1 base, with 7 bases between the two germline ends. This CDR3 region has 15 residues. CDR1 is SGHRS, CDR2 YFSETQ, per germline. In DNA form, the CDR3 reads TGCGCCAGCAGCTTGGAAGGGGTAACTAATGAAAAACTGTTTTTT. Translated: CASSLEGVTNEKLFF.

This chain uses TRBV11-3 with TRBJ2-5; TRBD2 matches at 10 bases. CDR3 size: 15 residues. The V segment lost 6 bases and the J segment 4 bases; nucleotides outside the gene matches: 8. The germline V gene encodes CDR1 SGHNT and CDR2 YENEEA. CDR3 region: CASRPGTSARETQYF. The CDR3 bases are TGTGCCAGCAGGCCCGGGACTAGCGCCCGAGAGACCCAGTACTTC.

V gene TRBV4-3 combines with J gene TRBJ2-3; tentative D call: TRBD1 (6 bases). Germline-derived CDR1 and CDR2 are LGHNA and YSLEER. The CDR3 totals 17 residues. The V end was cut by 0 bases, the J end by 1 base, with 14 bases between. The chain's CDR3 is CASSQDHGGSGTDTQYF. Here the CDR3 DNA reads TGCGCCAGCAGCCAAGATCATGGGGGCTCGGGCACAGATACGCAGTATTTT.

CDR3 sequence reads: CASSYSYGGFSYEQYF. DNA for the CDR3: TGTGCCAGCAGTTACTCGTACGGGGGGTTCTCCTACGAGCAGTACTTC. This chain joins TRBV6-5 and TRBJ2-7; 7 bases are shared with TRBD2. Trimming cost V 0 bases and J 0 bases; bases outside gene matches: 5. The CDR3 has 16 amino acids. From germline, CDR1 is MNHEY and CDR2 SVGAGI.

V usage is TRBV7-8 and J usage is TRBJ1-1; 7 nucleotides line up with TRBD1. The ends lost 5 bases at V and 1 base at J; junction bases unmatched: 7. The length of the CDR3 is 15 residues. In germline, CDR1 is SGHVS, CDR2 FQNEAQ. The CDR3 DNA reads as TGTGCCAGCAGCCAACTACAGGGGAGGAACACTGAAGCTTTCTTT. Translating gives CASSQLQGRNTEAFF.

This clone was picked up one time. The genes are TRBV7-9 and TRBJ2-4; D might be TRBD1 (6 bases). The CDR3 runs to 15 residues. With 4 bases removed from V and 2 bases from J, the gap between germline ends came to 12 bases. The germline gives CDR1 SEHNR, CDR2 FQNEAQ (reference sequence). DNA of the CDR3: TGTGCCAGCAGCTCATTCAGGGGAACCAAAAACATTCAGTACTTC. This translates into CASSSFRGTKNIQYF.

The J gene is TRBJ1-1, the V gene TRBV7-3, with D maybe TRBD1 (6 bases). V shed 5 bases and J shed 0 bases, with 10 bases lying between them. The CDR3 has 14 amino acids. Looked up from germline, CDR1 is SGHTA and CDR2 is FQGTGA. CDR3 bases: TGTGCCAGCAGCCGCGGACAGATGAACACTGAAGCTTTCTTT. Amino acid sequence: CASSRGQMNTEAFF.

This clone has more than one count but fewer than ten. This rearrangement joins TRBV18 to TRBJ2-1; D remains unclear. Germline CDR1 and CDR2: KGHSH and LQKENI. The CDR3 consists of 14 residues. V lost 7 bases to trimming and J lost 2 bases, with 12 bases between them. CDR3 DNA sequence: TGTGCCAGCTGTGAGACATCAACCTACAATGAGCAGTTCTTC. Translated, it gives CASCETSTYNEQFF.

The V call is TRBV9, the J call TRBJ2-3, with 7 nucleotides matching TRBD1. Germline trimming cut 0 bases from V and 5 bases from J; bases unmatched to any gene: 0. Germline V lookup: CDR1 SGDLS, CDR2 YYNGEE. This CDR3 has 13 residues. CDR3 amino acids: CASSVGQGDTQYF. DNA for the CDR3: TGTGCCAGCAGCGTAGGACAGGGAGATACGCAGTATTTT.

The rearrangement uses TRBV11-2 and TRBJ2-7; possible D gene TRBD2, 7 bases. The germline V gene has CDR1 SGHAT and CDR2 FQNNGV. Trimming took 1 base from V and 5 from J, leaving 15 bases between them. The CDR3 runs to 15 residues. This CDR3 is CASSLGGGRDHEQYF. CDR3 in DNA: TGTGCCAGCAGCTTAGGGGGGGGCAGAGACCACGAGCAGTACTTC.